What follows describes a single TCR beta chain. What it binds is unknown. Clones were read by immunoSEQ multiplex PCR, and TCRdb kept only the in-frame ones, dropping some. The sample lists 55,000 to 70,000 clones; 90% to 95% were seen once. This sample was taken from a study of T cell clonotyping in hematopoietic cell transplantation. Study-level findings and limits: At the given depth, recipient repertoires were over 97% de novo clonotypes. Higher Inverse Simpson Index values in graft donor and pretransplant recipient predicted broader posttransplant TCR diversity. Recipient TCR diversity dropped after transplant; expanded clonotypes rose from day 30 to 180. CD4 and CD8 repertoire contributions could not be separated without sorting.

Germline V gene lookup returns CDR1 MDHEN and CDR2 SYDVKM. With V trimmed by 10 bases and J by 1 base, 8 bases remained unmatched. CDR3 size: 14 residues. This receptor was taken from a middle-aged man in good health. Some clones in this sample may be carry-over from other donors' samples. The chain employs TRBV28 and TRBJ1-1, with 8 nucleotides matching TRBD1. Sample: peripheral blood mononuclear cells. The CDR3 is CAIQSGTGNTEAFF. CDR3 sequence (DNA): TGTGCCATCCAGTCCGGGACAGGGAACACTGAAGCTTTCTTT.